The entry that follows covers one TCR beta chain sequence. Its antigen remains unidentified. This specimen belongs to a study of immune cell composition in non-small cell lung cancer. Study conclusions and caveats: Top 10 clone scores and clonality were higher in squamous than adenocarcinoma. Overall clonality, unlike maximal tumour-associated clone frequency, did not predict TIL reactivity.

TCRdb keeps only in-frame clones here, not all; method: immunoSEQ multiplex PCR. The table shows approximately 3,500 clones, with less than 85% occurring only once. This CDR3 spans 15 amino acids. Trimming took 3 bases from V and 1 from J, leaving 13 bases between them. Germline CDR1 is LNHDA and CDR2 is SQIVND (reference sequence). The sample consisted of lung tumor tissue. The sequence was obtained from a human donor with non-small cell lung cancer. The chain recombines TRBV19 with TRBJ2-7; D gene uncertain. CDR3 sequence (DNA): TGTGCCAGTAGTATTTCTGGCAGTTCTTCCTACGAGCAGTACTTC. Protein: CASSISGSSSYEQYF.